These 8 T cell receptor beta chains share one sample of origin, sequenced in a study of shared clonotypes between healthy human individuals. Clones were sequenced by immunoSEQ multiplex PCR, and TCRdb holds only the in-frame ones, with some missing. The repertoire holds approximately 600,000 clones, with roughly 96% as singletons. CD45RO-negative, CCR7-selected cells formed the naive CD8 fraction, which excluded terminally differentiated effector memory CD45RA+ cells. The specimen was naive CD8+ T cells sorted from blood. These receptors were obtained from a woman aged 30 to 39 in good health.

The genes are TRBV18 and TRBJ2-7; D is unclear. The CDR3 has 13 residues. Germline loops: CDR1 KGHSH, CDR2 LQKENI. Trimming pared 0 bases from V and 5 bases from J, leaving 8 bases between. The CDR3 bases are TGTGCCAGCTCACCACCGGTCCCCCACGAGCAGTACTTC. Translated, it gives CASSPPVPHEQYF.

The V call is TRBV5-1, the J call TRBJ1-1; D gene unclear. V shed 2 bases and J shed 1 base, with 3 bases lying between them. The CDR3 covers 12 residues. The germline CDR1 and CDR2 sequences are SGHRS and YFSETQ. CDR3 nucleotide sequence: TGCGCCAGCAGCTTCGAGAACACTGAAGCTTTCTTT. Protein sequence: CASSFENTEAFF.

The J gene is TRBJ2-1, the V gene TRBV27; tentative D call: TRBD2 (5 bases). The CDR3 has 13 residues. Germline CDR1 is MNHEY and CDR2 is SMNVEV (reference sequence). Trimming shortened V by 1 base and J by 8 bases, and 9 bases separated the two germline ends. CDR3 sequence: CASSLLPSYEQFF. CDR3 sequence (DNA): TGTGCCAGCAGTTTATTGCCTAGCTATGAGCAGTTCTTC.

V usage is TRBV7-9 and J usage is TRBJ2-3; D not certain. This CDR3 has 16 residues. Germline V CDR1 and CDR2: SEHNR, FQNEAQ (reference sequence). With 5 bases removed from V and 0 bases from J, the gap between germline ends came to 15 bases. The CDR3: CASSPRLGSSTDTQYF. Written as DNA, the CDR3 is TGTGCCAGCAGCCCACGACTCGGATCCAGCACAGATACGCAGTATTTT.

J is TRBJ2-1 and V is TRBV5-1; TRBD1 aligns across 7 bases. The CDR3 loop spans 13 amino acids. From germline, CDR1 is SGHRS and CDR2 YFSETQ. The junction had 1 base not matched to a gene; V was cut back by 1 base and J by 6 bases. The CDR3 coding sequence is TGCGCCAGCAGCTTGAGGGGGCCCAATGAGCAGTTCTTC. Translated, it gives CASSLRGPNEQFF.

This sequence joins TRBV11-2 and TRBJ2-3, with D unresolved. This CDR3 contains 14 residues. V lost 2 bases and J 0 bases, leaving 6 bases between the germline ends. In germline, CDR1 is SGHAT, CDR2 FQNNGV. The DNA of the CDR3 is TGTGCCAGCAGCTTATGGGGAAGCACAGATACGCAGTATTTT. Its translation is CASSLWGSTDTQYF.

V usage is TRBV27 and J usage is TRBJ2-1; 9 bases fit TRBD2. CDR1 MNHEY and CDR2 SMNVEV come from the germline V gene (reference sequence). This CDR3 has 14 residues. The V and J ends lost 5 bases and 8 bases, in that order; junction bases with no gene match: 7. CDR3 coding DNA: TGTGCCAGCAGTCGGGCGGGAGGGCCCGATGAGCAGTTCTTC. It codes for CASSRAGGPDEQFF.

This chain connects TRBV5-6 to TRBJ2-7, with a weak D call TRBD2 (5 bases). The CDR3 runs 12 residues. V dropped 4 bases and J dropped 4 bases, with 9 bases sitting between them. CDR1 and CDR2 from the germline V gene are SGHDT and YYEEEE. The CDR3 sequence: CASSIGSYEQYF. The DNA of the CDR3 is TGTGCCAGCAGCATAGGGAGTTACGAGCAGTACTTC.